This T cell receptor (beta chain) was sequenced for a study of neurological immune-mediated disorders. Study-level points and caveats: In HTLV-1-associated myelopathy, TCR clonal expansion was greatest, whereas multiple sclerosis had the least, falling below healthy controls.

Stored at -80 C, 2 million PBMCs were the source of the unsorted libraries. This clonotype was picked up many times. Its target is not known. CDR3 length: 15 residues. Germline CDR1 and CDR2: LNHDA and SQIVND (reference sequence). With 5 bases clipped from V and 4 bases from J, the junction kept 9 bases outside the gene matches. TCRdb processed the 5' RACE reads anew with MiXCR; each CDR3 protein has one entry. This table holds approximately 82,000 distinct CDR3 sequences, around 2.6% found once. The clonotype was recovered from a woman in her 30s with multiple sclerosis. The rearrangement uses TRBV19 and TRBJ2-7; 9 nucleotides match TRBD2. Sequencing input: PBMCs. CDR3 bases: TGTGCCAGTAGTCCTGGGACTAGCAGCCCATACGAGCAGTACTTC. Protein sequence: CASSPGTSSPYEQYF.